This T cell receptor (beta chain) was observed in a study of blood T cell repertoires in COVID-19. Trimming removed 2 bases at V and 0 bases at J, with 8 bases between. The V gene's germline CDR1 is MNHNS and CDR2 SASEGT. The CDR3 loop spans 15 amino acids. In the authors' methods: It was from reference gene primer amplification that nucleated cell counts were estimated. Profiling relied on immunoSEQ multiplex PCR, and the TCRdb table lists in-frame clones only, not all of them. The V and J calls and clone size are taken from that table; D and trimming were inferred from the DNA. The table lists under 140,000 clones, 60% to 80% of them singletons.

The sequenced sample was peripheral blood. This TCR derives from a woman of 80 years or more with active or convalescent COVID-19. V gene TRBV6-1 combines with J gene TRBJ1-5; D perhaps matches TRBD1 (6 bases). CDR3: CASSENRDSNQPQHF. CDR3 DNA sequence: TGTGCCAGCAGTGAAAACAGGGATAGCAATCAGCCCCAGCATTTT.